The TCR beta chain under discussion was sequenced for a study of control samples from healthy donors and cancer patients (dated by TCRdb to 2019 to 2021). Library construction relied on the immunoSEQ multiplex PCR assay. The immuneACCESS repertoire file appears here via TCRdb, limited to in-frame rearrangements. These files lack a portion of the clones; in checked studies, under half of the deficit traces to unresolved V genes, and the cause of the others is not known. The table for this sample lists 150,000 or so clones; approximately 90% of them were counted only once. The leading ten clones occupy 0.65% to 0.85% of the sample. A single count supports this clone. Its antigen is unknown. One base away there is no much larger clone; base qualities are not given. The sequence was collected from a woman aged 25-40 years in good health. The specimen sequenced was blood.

The nucleotides read TGTGCCAGCAGCTCCCGAGTCGTGATAGCGGACAATGAGCAGTTCTTC. Its protein is CASSSRVVIADNEQFF. Recombination joined TRBV7-9 with TRBJ2-1; possibly the D gene is TRBD2, per 6 matching bases. The CDR3 holds 16 amino acids from the cysteine to the phenylalanine. Just the 48-base CDR3 DNA is kept, in frame starting at base 1. The V and J ends are trimmed by 4 bases and 5 bases, leaving 18 bases between them. CDR1 and CDR2, looked up from the germline V gene (reference sequence), are SEHNR and FQNEAQ.